A selection of T cell receptor beta chains follows, all from one sample in a study of OX40 agonist ivuxolimab in advanced cancers. TCRdb's copy holds only in-frame clones and misses some; the assay was immunoSEQ multiplex PCR. The sample contains approximately 65,000 clones, around 88% of which appear only once. Specimen: CD4+ or CD8+ T cells sorted from blood, collected in a trial of the OX40 agonist ivuxolimab. Receptors originate from an adult with an advanced solid tumor such as melanoma, head and neck, liver or kidney cancer. CDR3s include the opening cysteine and the closing phenylalanine or tryptophan. Each record gives: J gene, clone size, D gene, V gene, CDR3 protein, CDR3 DNA. A D gene is named only where the DNA matches it firmly. For some rows the clone size is stated as once, few or many, or as a class when expanded; others skip it.

j_gene: TRBJ2-1
abundance: -
d_gene: TRBD1
v_gene: TRBV13
CDR3aa: CASSSPGQGHEQFF
CDR3nt: TGTGCCAGCAGCTCCCCCGGACAGGGCCATGAGCAGTTCTTC

j_gene: TRBJ2-7
abundance: -
d_gene: -
v_gene: TRBV6-1
CDR3aa: CASRPRRVSYEQYF
CDR3nt: TGTGCCAGCAGACCCCGCAGGGTCTCCTACGAGCAGTACTTC

j_gene: TRBJ2-4
abundance: -
d_gene: TRBD1
v_gene: TRBV27
CDR3aa: CASSSTSGGSVKNIQYF
CDR3nt: TGTGCCAGCAGTTCAACCTCAGGGGGCAGTGTCAAAAACATTCAGTACTTC

j_gene: TRBJ1-1
abundance: -
d_gene: -
v_gene: TRBV5-1
CDR3aa: CASSKPQGESEAFF
CDR3nt: TGCGCCAGCAGCAAGCCGCAGGGTGAATCTGAAGCTTTCTTT

j_gene: TRBJ1-2
abundance: -
d_gene: -
v_gene: TRBV29-1
CDR3aa: CSVTRGAYGYTF
CDR3nt: TGCAGCGTGACTAGGGGGGCCTATGGCTACACCTTC

j_gene: TRBJ1-5
abundance: once
d_gene: TRBD1
v_gene: TRBV19
CDR3aa: CASSTGTGLGQPQHF
CDR3nt: TGTGCCAGTAGTACCGGGACAGGGTTGGGTCAGCCCCAGCATTTT

j_gene: TRBJ1-2
abundance: once
d_gene: -
v_gene: TRBV18
CDR3aa: CASSPGQPATRYGYTF
CDR3nt: TGTGCCAGCTCCCCTGGACAGCCGGCCACCCGGTATGGCTACACCTTC

j_gene: TRBJ1-5
abundance: few
d_gene: -
v_gene: TRBV30
CDR3aa: CAWSGAGNQPQHF
CDR3nt: TGTGCCTGGAGTGGGGCCGGCAATCAGCCCCAGCATTTT

j_gene: TRBJ2-3
abundance: -
d_gene: -
v_gene: TRBV7-2
CDR3aa: CASRGLRRGTQYF
CDR3nt: TGTGCCAGCAGAGGGCTTAGAAGAGGTACGCAGTATTTT

j_gene: TRBJ2-2
abundance: -
d_gene: -
v_gene: TRBV5-1
CDR3aa: CASSLAATIGELFF
CDR3nt: TGCGCCAGCAGCTTGGCCGCCACGATCGGGGAGCTGTTTTTT

j_gene: TRBJ2-5
abundance: -
d_gene: -
v_gene: TRBV6-5
CDR3aa: CASSSNPAETQYF
CDR3nt: TGTGCCAGCAGTTCGAACCCGGCGGAGACCCAGTACTTC

j_gene: TRBJ2-3
abundance: -
d_gene: -
v_gene: TRBV7-9
CDR3aa: CASTLNPKSSQYF
CDR3nt: TGTGCCAGCACCCTGAATCCCAAATCCTCCCAGTATTTT

j_gene: TRBJ1-2
abundance: -
d_gene: TRBD1
v_gene: TRBV7-9
CDR3aa: CASSQDRGHGYTF
CDR3nt: TGTGCCAGCAGCCAGGACAGGGGGCATGGCTACACCTTC

j_gene: TRBJ1-1
abundance: once
d_gene: -
v_gene: TRBV5-1
CDR3aa: CASSLAGQSYTEAFF
CDR3nt: TGCGCCAGCAGCTTGGCCGGTCAGTCATACACTGAAGCTTTCTTT

j_gene: TRBJ1-1
abundance: -
d_gene: -
v_gene: TRBV6-1
CDR3aa: CASRERTEAFF
CDR3nt: TGTGCCAGCAGAGAAAGGACTGAAGCTTTCTTT

j_gene: TRBJ2-1
abundance: -
d_gene: -
v_gene: TRBV28
CDR3aa: CASSLYSSYNEQFF
CDR3nt: TGTGCCAGCAGTTTGTATAGCTCCTACAATGAGCAGTTCTTC

j_gene: TRBJ1-4
abundance: -
d_gene: -
v_gene: TRBV9
CDR3aa: CASSQGLNEKLFF
CDR3nt: TGTGCCAGCAGCCAGGGTCTTAATGAAAAACTGTTTTTT

j_gene: TRBJ2-4
abundance: -
d_gene: -
v_gene: TRBV5-1
CDR3aa: CASSLTTGQLAKNIQYF
CDR3nt: TGCGCCAGCAGCTTGACCACAGGGCAGTTAGCCAAAAACATTCAGTACTTC

j_gene: TRBJ2-7
abundance: -
d_gene: TRBD1
v_gene: TRBV19
CDR3aa: CASSITGTGVDEQYF
CDR3nt: TGTGCCAGTAGTATTACCGGGACAGGGGTCGACGAGCAGTACTTC

j_gene: TRBJ1-2
abundance: -
d_gene: -
v_gene: TRBV6-5
CDR3aa: CASSYSILAGYTF
CDR3nt: TGTGCCAGCAGTTACTCGATATTGGCTGGCTACACCTTC

j_gene: TRBJ2-1
abundance: -
d_gene: -
v_gene: TRBV10-2
CDR3aa: CASSAPADEQFF
CDR3nt: TGCGCCAGCAGCGCCCCAGCGGATGAGCAGTTCTTC

j_gene: TRBJ2-5
abundance: -
d_gene: -
v_gene: TRBV11-3
CDR3aa: CASSKGGGRGQETQYF
CDR3nt: TGTGCCAGCAGCAAAGGGGGCGGGAGAGGGCAAGAGACCCAGTACTTC

j_gene: TRBJ1-4
abundance: once
d_gene: TRBD1
v_gene: TRBV18
CDR3aa: CASSPPWTGDNEKLFF
CDR3nt: TGTGCCAGCTCACCACCGTGGACAGGGGATAATGAAAAACTGTTTTTT

j_gene: TRBJ2-7
abundance: -
d_gene: -
v_gene: TRBV5-1
CDR3aa: CASSLGGAGYEQYF
CDR3nt: TGCGCCAGCAGCTTAGGGGGGGCTGGATACGAGCAGTACTTC

j_gene: TRBJ1-3
abundance: -
d_gene: -
v_gene: TRBV29-1
CDR3aa: CSVGMSSGNTIYF
CDR3nt: TGCAGCGTCGGTATGAGCTCTGGAAACACCATATATTTT

j_gene: TRBJ1-1
abundance: -
d_gene: -
v_gene: TRBV7-6
CDR3aa: CASSLSSIGAGGTEAFF
CDR3nt: TGTGCCAGCAGCCTTAGCTCGATTGGGGCCGGCGGCACTGAAGCTTTCTTT

j_gene: TRBJ2-5
abundance: -
d_gene: TRBD2
v_gene: TRBV5-6
CDR3aa: CASSWGREETQYF
CDR3nt: TGTGCCAGCAGCTGGGGGAGGGAGGAGACCCAGTACTTC

j_gene: TRBJ2-1
abundance: -
d_gene: TRBD2
v_gene: TRBV10-1
CDR3aa: CASSEGTSGRGRVGNEQFF
CDR3nt: TGCGCCAGCAGTGAAGGGACTAGCGGGAGAGGTAGGGTCGGCAATGAGCAGTTCTTC

j_gene: TRBJ2-1
abundance: -
d_gene: -
v_gene: TRBV29-1
CDR3aa: CSVAGSYNEQFF
CDR3nt: TGCAGCGTTGCCGGCTCCTACAATGAGCAGTTCTTC

j_gene: TRBJ1-2
abundance: -
d_gene: -
v_gene: TRBV27
CDR3aa: CASTPLGGGFDGYTF
CDR3nt: TGTGCCAGCACCCCCTTAGGGGGGGGGTTCGATGGCTACACCTTC

j_gene: TRBJ2-1
abundance: -
d_gene: -
v_gene: TRBV4-2
CDR3aa: CASSQGGAAYEQFF
CDR3nt: TGTGCCAGCAGCCAAGGGGGGGCCGCTTATGAGCAGTTCTTC

j_gene: TRBJ2-4
abundance: -
d_gene: -
v_gene: TRBV11-2
CDR3aa: CASSFQGMRNIQYF
CDR3nt: TGTGCCAGCAGCTTCCAGGGGATGAGGAACATTCAGTACTTC

j_gene: TRBJ2-1
abundance: -
d_gene: -
v_gene: TRBV4-2
CDR3aa: CASSQGPGVSYNEQFF
CDR3nt: TGTGCCAGCAGCCAAGGCCCCGGGGTCTCCTACAATGAGCAGTTCTTC

j_gene: TRBJ1-6
abundance: -
d_gene: -
v_gene: TRBV7-9
CDR3aa: CASSLSGADNSPLHF
CDR3nt: TGTGCCAGCAGCTTATCGGGGGCCGATAATTCACCCCTCCACTTT

j_gene: TRBJ2-2
abundance: -
d_gene: -
v_gene: TRBV6-4
CDR3aa: CASTTSMGGELFF
CDR3nt: TGTGCCAGCACCACCTCCATGGGCGGGGAGCTGTTTTTT

j_gene: TRBJ2-1
abundance: -
d_gene: TRBD1
v_gene: TRBV4-2
CDR3aa: CASSRHRDRGDDEQFF
CDR3nt: TGTGCCAGCAGCCGTCACCGGGACAGGGGGGATGATGAGCAGTTCTTC

j_gene: TRBJ2-5
abundance: -
d_gene: -
v_gene: TRBV10-3
CDR3aa: CANSRGGETQYF
CDR3nt: TGTGCCAACAGCAGGGGGGGAGAGACCCAGTACTTC

j_gene: TRBJ2-3
abundance: -
d_gene: -
v_gene: TRBV20-1
CDR3aa: CSASTDTQYF
CDR3nt: TGCAGTGCTAGCACAGATACGCAGTATTTT

j_gene: TRBJ2-7
abundance: -
d_gene: TRBD1
v_gene: TRBV29-1
CDR3aa: CSVEGQGARNEQYF
CDR3nt: TGCAGCGTTGAAGGACAGGGGGCTCGGAACGAGCAGTACTTC

j_gene: TRBJ1-1
abundance: -
d_gene: TRBD1
v_gene: TRBV18
CDR3aa: CASIRDRGKTEAFF
CDR3nt: TGTGCCAGCATAAGGGACAGGGGAAAAACTGAAGCTTTCTTT

j_gene: TRBJ2-1
abundance: -
d_gene: -
v_gene: TRBV19
CDR3aa: CASSIIHEAYNEQFF
CDR3nt: TGTGCCAGTAGTATAATACATGAGGCCTACAATGAGCAGTTCTTC

j_gene: TRBJ2-7
abundance: -
d_gene: -
v_gene: TRBV6-1
CDR3aa: CASSEAGAEIEQYF
CDR3nt: TGTGCCAGCAGTGAAGCGGGGGCCGAGATCGAGCAGTACTTC

j_gene: TRBJ2-3
abundance: once
d_gene: -
v_gene: TRBV6-1
CDR3aa: CASTREAALSNTQYF
CDR3nt: TGTGCCAGCACCCGAGAGGCAGCGCTAAGCAATACGCAGTATTTT

j_gene: TRBJ2-5
abundance: -
d_gene: -
v_gene: TRBV9
CDR3aa: CASSLGVTQETQYF
CDR3nt: TGTGCCAGCAGCCTGGGGGTAACCCAAGAGACCCAGTACTTC

j_gene: TRBJ1-2
abundance: -
d_gene: -
v_gene: TRBV5-4
CDR3aa: CASRPDRGTFSLSANYGYTF
CDR3nt: TGTGCCAGCAGACCCGATAGGGGTACCTTCTCGCTCTCTGCGAACTATGGCTACACCTTC

j_gene: TRBJ2-7
abundance: once
d_gene: -
v_gene: TRBV19
CDR3aa: CARRIAYEQYF
CDR3nt: TGTGCCAGGCGTATAGCCTACGAGCAGTACTTC